This TCR beta chain was sequenced during a study of PD-1 blockade in classical Hodgkin lymphoma. Study-level results: Complete responders matched newly diagnosed patients in baseline diversity.

Time point here: cycle 4 day 1 (C4D1), after more than five weeks of nivolumab. After autologous stem cell transplantation all patients relapsed, and prior brentuximab vedotin exposure differed between cohorts. When best responses were assessed, they were complete response, partial response or progressive disease. V was cut by 0 bases and J by 2 bases, with 12 bases left in between. Germline assignment: CDR1 SGHNT and CDR2 YYREEE (reference sequence). The CDR3 loop spans 15 amino acids. By share, this clone ranks as medium-sized. The target antigen is unknown. Assay: immunoSEQ multiplex PCR; the TCRdb copy retains only in-frame clones and omits some. The sample carries 20,000 to 25,000 clones, around 70% recorded once.

The sequenced sample was peripheral blood mononuclear cells (PBMCs), obtained before the fourth cycle of nivolumab. The source is a human donor with classical Hodgkin lymphoma. The rearrangement uses TRBV5-4 and TRBJ2-7, with TRBD1 as a possible D gene (5 bases). CDR3 residues: CASSLGPDITYEQYF. The CDR3 DNA follows: TGTGCCAGCAGCTTGGGACCGGACATAACCTACGAGCAGTACTTC.